This T cell receptor (beta chain) originates from a study of immune heterogeneity within non-small cell lung tumors. Study in general: Histologically, a few tumors were squamous cell carcinomas and nine to ten were non-squamous carcinomas. The remaining 1 tumor was not otherwise specified. The study's findings and limits: Statistically, local T-cell clonality exhibited a moderate yet significant correlation with local tumor mutational burden (R roughly 0.34). For the most part, the T-cell receptor beta clonotypes present at high frequency were distinct from one individual patient to the next. There were identical dominant CDR3 beta clonotypes recurring across tumor sites within a patient, together with site-unique high-frequency clones.

CDR1 is SGHRS and CDR2 is YFSETQ in the germline V gene. This CDR3 region has 14 residues. The ends were cut back, 3 bases at V and 4 bases at J, with 13 bases in the middle. This clonotype was seen a handful of times. The antigen is not known. It was with 32 V and 13 J primers that multiplex PCR amplified TCR beta CDR3. TCRdb fed the multiplex PCR reads into MiXCR, producing one record per CDR3 protein. The sample yields roughly 4,700 distinct CDR3 sequences, around 35% seen once. Template was bulk tumor genomic DNA, approximately 600 ng per sample. Biopsy collection occurred during surgery, with several far-apart biopsies per primary tumor. Patients underwent curative surgery for non-small cell lung cancer (untreated and newly diagnosed).

Sequences were obtained from lung tumor tissue. The sequence derives from a woman aged 45-60 years with non-small cell lung cancer. The chain recombines TRBV5-1 with TRBJ1-1; D is ambiguous. The CDR3 loop reads CASSSGIRGTEAFF. CDR3 nucleotide sequence: TGCGCCAGCAGCTCCGGGATTCGAGGCACTGAAGCTTTCTTT.